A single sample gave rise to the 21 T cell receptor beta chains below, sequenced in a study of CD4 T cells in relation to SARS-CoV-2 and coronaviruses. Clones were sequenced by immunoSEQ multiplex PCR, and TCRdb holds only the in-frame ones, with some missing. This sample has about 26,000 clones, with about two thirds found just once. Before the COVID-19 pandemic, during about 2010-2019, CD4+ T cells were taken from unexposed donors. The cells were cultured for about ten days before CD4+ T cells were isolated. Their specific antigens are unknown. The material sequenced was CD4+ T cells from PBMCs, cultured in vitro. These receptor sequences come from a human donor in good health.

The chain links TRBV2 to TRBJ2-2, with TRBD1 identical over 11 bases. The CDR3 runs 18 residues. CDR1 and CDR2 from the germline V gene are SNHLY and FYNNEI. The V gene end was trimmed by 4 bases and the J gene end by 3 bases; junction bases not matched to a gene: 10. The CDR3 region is CASSVRDRGLGDTGELFF. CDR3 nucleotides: TGTGCCAGCAGTGTCCGGGACAGGGGGTTGGGGGACACCGGGGAGCTGTTTTTT. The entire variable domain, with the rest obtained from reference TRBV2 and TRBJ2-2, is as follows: EPEVTQTPSHQVTQMGQEVILRCVPISNHLYFYWYRQILGQKVEFLVSFYNNEISEKSEIFDDQFSVERPDGSNFTLKIRSTKLEDSAMYFCASSVRDRGLGDTGELFFGEGSRLTVL.

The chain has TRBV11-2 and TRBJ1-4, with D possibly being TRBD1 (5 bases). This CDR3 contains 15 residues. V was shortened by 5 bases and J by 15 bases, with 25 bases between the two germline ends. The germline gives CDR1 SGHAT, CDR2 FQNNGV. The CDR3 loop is CASSSISGTPRRVFF. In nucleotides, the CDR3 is TGTGCCAGCAGCAGCATATCCGGGACGCCCCGCCGCGTGTTTTTT.

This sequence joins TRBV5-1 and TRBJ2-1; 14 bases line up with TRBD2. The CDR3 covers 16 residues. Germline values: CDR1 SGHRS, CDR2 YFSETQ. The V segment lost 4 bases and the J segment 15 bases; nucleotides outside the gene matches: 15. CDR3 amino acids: CASSERAGTSGSIWFF. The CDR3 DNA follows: TGCGCCAGCAGCGAAAGGGCCGGGACTAGCGGGAGTATTTGGTTCTTC.

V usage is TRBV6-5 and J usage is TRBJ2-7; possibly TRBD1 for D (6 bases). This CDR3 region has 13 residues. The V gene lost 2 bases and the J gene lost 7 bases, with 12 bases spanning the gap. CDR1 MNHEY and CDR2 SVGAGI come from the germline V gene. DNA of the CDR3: TGTGCCAGCAGTTACCGCCAGGGGCTGGAGCAGTACTTC. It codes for CASSYRQGLEQYF.

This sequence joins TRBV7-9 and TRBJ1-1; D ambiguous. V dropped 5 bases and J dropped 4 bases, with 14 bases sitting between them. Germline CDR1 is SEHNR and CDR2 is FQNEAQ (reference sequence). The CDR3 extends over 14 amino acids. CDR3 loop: CASSPRDFGTEAFF. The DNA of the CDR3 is TGTGCCAGCAGCCCCCGGGATTTTGGCACTGAAGCTTTCTTT.

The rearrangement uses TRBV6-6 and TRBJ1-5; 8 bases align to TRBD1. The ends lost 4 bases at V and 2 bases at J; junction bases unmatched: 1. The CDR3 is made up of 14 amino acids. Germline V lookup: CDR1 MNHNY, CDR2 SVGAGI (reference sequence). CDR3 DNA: TGTGCCAGCAGTTCGACAGGGGGCAATCAGCCCCAGCATTTT. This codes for CASSSTGGNQPQHF.

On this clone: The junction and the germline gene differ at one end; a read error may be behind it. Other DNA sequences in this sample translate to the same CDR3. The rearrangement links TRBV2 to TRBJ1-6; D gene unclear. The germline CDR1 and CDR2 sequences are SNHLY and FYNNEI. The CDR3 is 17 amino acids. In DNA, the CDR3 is TGTGCCAGTAGTGAACGAGGGCCGAGCTCCTATAATTCACCCCTCCACTTT. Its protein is CASSERGPSSYNSPLHF.

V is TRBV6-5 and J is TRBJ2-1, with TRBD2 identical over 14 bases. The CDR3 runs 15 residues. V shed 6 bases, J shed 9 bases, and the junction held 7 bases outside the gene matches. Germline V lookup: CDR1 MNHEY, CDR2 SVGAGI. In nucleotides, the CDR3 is TGTGCCAGCAGCACCGGACTAGCGGGAGGCGTTGAGCAGTTCTTC. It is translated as CASSTGLAGGVEQFF.

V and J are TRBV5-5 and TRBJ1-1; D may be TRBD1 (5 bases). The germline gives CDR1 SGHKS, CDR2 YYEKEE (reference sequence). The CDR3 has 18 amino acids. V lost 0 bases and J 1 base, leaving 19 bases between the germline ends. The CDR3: CASSLARQIEVPNTEAFF. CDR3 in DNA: TGTGCCAGCAGCTTGGCCCGACAGATTGAGGTGCCGAACACTGAAGCTTTCTTT.

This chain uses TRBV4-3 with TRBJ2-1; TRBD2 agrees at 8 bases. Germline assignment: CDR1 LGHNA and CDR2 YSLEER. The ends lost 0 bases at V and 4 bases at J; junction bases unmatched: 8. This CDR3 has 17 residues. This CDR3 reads CASSQEPGLGIYNEQFF. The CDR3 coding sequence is TGCGCCAGCAGCCAAGAACCGGGACTAGGAATTTACAATGAGCAGTTCTTC.

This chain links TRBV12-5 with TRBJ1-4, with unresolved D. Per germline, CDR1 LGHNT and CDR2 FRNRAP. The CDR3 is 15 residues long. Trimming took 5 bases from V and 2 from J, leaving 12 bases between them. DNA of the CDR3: TGTGCTAGTGGTCTGCATGGTCGGACTAATGAAAAACTGTTTTTT. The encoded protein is CASGLHGRTNEKLFF. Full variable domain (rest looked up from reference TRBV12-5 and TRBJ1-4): DARVTQTPRHKVTEMGQEVTMRCQPILGHNTVFWYRQTMMQGLELLAYFRNRAPLDDSGMPKDRFSAEMPDATLATLKIQPSEPRDSAVYFCASGLHGRTNEKLFFGSGTQLSVL.

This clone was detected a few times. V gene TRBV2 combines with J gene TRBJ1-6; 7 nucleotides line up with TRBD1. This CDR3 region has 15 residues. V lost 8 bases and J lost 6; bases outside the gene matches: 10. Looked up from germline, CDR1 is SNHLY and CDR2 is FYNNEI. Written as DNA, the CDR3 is TGTGCCAGCGGGATCGACAGGGCTGCTAATTCACCCCTCCACTTT. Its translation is CASGIDRAANSPLHF.

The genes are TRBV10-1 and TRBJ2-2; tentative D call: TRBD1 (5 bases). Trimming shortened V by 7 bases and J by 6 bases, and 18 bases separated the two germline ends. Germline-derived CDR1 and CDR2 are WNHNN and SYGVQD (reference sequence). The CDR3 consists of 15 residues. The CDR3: CASIRGSKFPGELFF. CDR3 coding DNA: TGCGCCAGCATTAGGGGTAGTAAATTTCCCGGGGAGCTGTTTTTT.

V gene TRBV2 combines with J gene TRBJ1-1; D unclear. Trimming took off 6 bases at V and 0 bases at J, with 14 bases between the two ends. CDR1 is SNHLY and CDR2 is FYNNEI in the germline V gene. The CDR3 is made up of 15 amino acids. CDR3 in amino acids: CASSQNGDMNTEAFF. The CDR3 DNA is TGTGCCAGCAGCCAGAACGGGGATATGAACACTGAAGCTTTCTTT.

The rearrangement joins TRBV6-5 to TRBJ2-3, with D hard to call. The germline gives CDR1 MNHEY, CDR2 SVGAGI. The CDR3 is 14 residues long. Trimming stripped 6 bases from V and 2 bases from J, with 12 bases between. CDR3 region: CASRFTHYTDTQYF. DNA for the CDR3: TGTGCCAGCAGGTTCACCCACTACACAGATACGCAGTATTTT.

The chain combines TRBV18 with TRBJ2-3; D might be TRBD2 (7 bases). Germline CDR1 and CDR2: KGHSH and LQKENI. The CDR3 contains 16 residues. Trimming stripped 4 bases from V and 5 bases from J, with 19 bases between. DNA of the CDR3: TGTGCCAGCTCACAGGGGACTACAGGGTCCATAGATACGCAGTATTTT. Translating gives CASSQGTTGSIDTQYF.

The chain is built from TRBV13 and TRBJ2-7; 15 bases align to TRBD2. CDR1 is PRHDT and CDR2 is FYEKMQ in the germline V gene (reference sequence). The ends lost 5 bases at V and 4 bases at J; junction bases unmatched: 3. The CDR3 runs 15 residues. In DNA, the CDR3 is TGTGCCAGCAGCGCGGGACTAGCGGGGGGATACGAGCAGTACTTC. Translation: CASSAGLAGGYEQYF.

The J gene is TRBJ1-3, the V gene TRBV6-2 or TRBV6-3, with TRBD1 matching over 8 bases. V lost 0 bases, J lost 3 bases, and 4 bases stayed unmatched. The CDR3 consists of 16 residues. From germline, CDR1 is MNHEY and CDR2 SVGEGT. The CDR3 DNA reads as TGTGCCAGCAGTTACTCGAGGACAGGGAATGGAAACACCATATATTTT. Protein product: CASSYSRTGNGNTIYF.

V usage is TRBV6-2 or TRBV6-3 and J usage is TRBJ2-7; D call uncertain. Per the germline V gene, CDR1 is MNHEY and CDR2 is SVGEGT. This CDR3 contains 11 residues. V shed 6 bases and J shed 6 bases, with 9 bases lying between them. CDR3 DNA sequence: TGTGCCAGCAGCAAGGCCGGCGAGCAGTACTTC. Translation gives CASSKAGEQYF.

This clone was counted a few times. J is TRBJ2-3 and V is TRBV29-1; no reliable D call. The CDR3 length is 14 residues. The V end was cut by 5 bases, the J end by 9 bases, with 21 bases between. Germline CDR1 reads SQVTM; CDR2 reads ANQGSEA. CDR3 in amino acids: CSVNPSQQQGTQYF. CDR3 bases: TGCAGCGTTAACCCCTCACAGCAGCAAGGCACGCAGTATTTT.

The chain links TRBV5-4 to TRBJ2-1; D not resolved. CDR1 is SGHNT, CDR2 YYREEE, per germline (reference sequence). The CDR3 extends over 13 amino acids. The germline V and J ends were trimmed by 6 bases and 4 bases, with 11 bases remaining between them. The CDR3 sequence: CASNSPGYNEQFF. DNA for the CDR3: TGTGCCAGCAATTCCCCCGGGTACAATGAGCAGTTCTTC.